The 24 T cell receptor beta chains below come from one sample, sequenced in a study of human T cells and chemical hapten exposure. TCRdb used MiXCR to reprocess the RACE reads, holding one entry per CDR3 protein. The sample yields roughly 130,000 distinct CDR3 sequences, 9% to 10% seen once. Time point denoted: healthy volunteer bleed at 2 weeks. Total RNA extraction was carried out from unfractionated whole blood. Specimen: whole blood. The receptor set was obtained from a male donor in good health. Some clones in this sample may be carry-over from other donors' samples.

The table lists this clonotype with many counts. A junction boundary mismatches the germline segment, possibly from a read error. V usage is TRBV5-1 and J usage is TRBJ2-5; D ambiguous. This CDR3 contains 13 residues. The V gene's germline CDR1 is SGHRS and CDR2 YFSETQ. This CDR3 is CASSLGSQETQYF. The CDR3 DNA reads as TGTGCCAGCAGCTTAGGGTCCCAGGAGACCCAGTACTTC.

This clonotype was detected many times. The V call is TRBV27, the J call TRBJ2-7; D is unresolved. V lost 4 bases and J lost 0, with 7 bases in between. The germline V gene has CDR1 MNHEY and CDR2 SMNVEV (reference sequence). The CDR3 runs 13 residues. DNA for the CDR3: TGTGCCAGCAGTTCGACAAACTCCTACGAGCAGTACTTC. Residues: CASSSTNSYEQYF.

As concerns this clonotype: Just one base apart from a much larger clone, this may be a read error. V is TRBV6-1 and J is TRBJ1-6, with 7 bases fitting TRBD1. This CDR3 region has 14 residues. Germline V CDR1 and CDR2: MNHNS, SASEGT. CDR3 nucleotides: TGTACCAGCAGGGGGACAGAATATAATTCACCCCTCCACTTT. Translation: CTSRGTEYNSPLHF.

This clonotype was picked up one time. The CDR3 bases are TGCAGTGCTAGAGGGTACGAGGCGCCTTCCTACAATGAGCAGTTCTTC. As protein: CSARGYEAPSYNEQFF. The chain employs TRBV20-1 and TRBJ2-1; no definite D call. CDR1 DFQATT and CDR2 SNEGSKA come from the germline V gene (reference sequence). The CDR3 consists of 16 residues. V dropped 1 base and J dropped 1 base, with 14 bases sitting between them.

This clonotype was seen more than once but under ten times. The chain combines TRBV14 with TRBJ2-3, with a tentative D call TRBD1 (5 bases). Trimming took off 2 bases at V and 0 bases at J, with 12 bases between the two ends. Germline V lookup: CDR1 SGHDN, CDR2 FVKESK. The length of the CDR3 is 16 residues. CDR3 in amino acids: CASSQRSRASTDTQYF. CDR3 DNA sequence: TGTGCCAGCAGCCAACGATCCAGGGCCAGCACAGATACGCAGTATTTT.

This clonotype appeared many times. The CDR3 sequence: CASSLEDRDQETQYF. Written as DNA, the CDR3 is TGTGCCAGCAGCTTGGAGGACAGGGACCAAGAGACCCAGTACTTC. The rearrangement joins TRBV5-6 to TRBJ2-5; 8 nucleotides match TRBD1. The germline V gene has CDR1 SGHDT and CDR2 YYEEEE. The CDR3 loop spans 15 amino acids. V gave up 0 bases and J gave up 0 bases; unmatched junction bases: 1.

Many counts were recorded for this clonotype. The genes are TRBV10-3 and TRBJ2-3; 11 bases are shared with TRBD2. Germline V lookup: CDR1 ENHRY, CDR2 SYGVKD. V dropped 3 bases and J dropped 2; count of bases not matched to a gene: 10. This CDR3 is built from 18 residues. CDR3 in amino acids: CAISDTALLAGDTDTQYF. The DNA of the CDR3 is TGTGCCATCAGTGATACGGCTTTACTAGCGGGAGACACAGATACGCAGTATTTT.

This clonotype was counted a few times. The rearrangement links TRBV18 to TRBJ2-4; D is uncertain. Germline CDR1 KGHSH, CDR2 LQKENI. Trimming removed 5 bases at V and 15 bases at J, with 14 bases between. The CDR3 contains 11 residues. The CDR3 nucleotides read TGTGCCAGCTCAACTCGGGCCAGACTGTACTTC. Amino acids: CASSTRARLYF.

The table lists this clonotype with many counts. The chain has TRBV12-3 or TRBV12-4 and TRBJ1-6, with D maybe TRBD1 (5 bases). The CDR3 sequence is 16 residues long. V dropped 1 base and J dropped 9 bases, with 16 bases sitting between them. The DNA of the CDR3 is TGTGCCAGCAGTTTAGTACCGGGACGGATGGGTTCACCCCTCCACTTT. It specifies CASSLVPGRMGSPLHF.

The chain's CDR3 is CASSQRRGLAGGNTGELFF. The CDR3 region has the DNA TGTGCCAGCAGCCAAAGGAGGGGACTAGCGGGAGGGAACACCGGGGAGCTGTTTTTT. V gene TRBV14 combines with J gene TRBJ2-2; 15 nucleotides agree with TRBD2. The CDR3 is 19 residues long. J gave up 1 base and V 2 bases, and 5 bases lay outside the gene matches. Germline V lookup: CDR1 SGHDN, CDR2 FVKESK.

This clonotype was picked up a small number of times. The DNA of the CDR3 is TGTGCCAGCAGCCAAGCGGGAGAGACCCAGTACTTC. As protein: CASSQAGETQYF. The rearrangement joins TRBV3-1 to TRBJ2-5; no reliable D call. The germline V and J ends were trimmed by 1 base and 4 bases, with 4 bases remaining between them. The CDR3 length is 12 residues. Germline V gives CDR1 LGHDT, CDR2 YNNKEL (reference sequence).

This clonotype has more than one count but fewer than ten. CDR3 coding DNA: TGTGCCAGCAGCGTAAGTAGGAGACAGAGTAATTCACCCCTCCACTTT. Amino acid sequence: CASSVSRRQSNSPLHF. The chain employs TRBV9 and TRBJ1-6; TRBD1 might be the D (5 bases). Looked up from germline, CDR1 is SGDLS and CDR2 is YYNGEE. This CDR3 has 16 residues. Trimming took off 1 base at V and 6 bases at J, with 14 bases between the two ends.

This clonotype was recorded a few times. The genes are TRBV12-3 or TRBV12-4 and TRBJ2-3; 11 bases map to TRBD2. J was trimmed by 2 bases and V by 6 bases; bases with no gene match: 7. The CDR3 extends over 16 amino acids. The DNA for the CDR3 is TGTGCCAGCAGCCGGGGACTAGCGGAATTCACAGATACGCAGTATTTT. The encoded protein is CASSRGLAEFTDTQYF.

The sample holds a few counts of this clonotype. The rearrangement uses TRBV18 and TRBJ1-5, with 9 bases that match TRBD1. The V gene's germline CDR1 is KGHSH and CDR2 LQKENI. V lost 6 bases, J lost 0 bases, and 3 bases stayed unmatched. The CDR3 extends over 15 amino acids. The CDR3 reads CASSPGQGSNQPQHF. DNA of the CDR3: TGTGCCAGCTCGCCGGGACAGGGTAGCAATCAGCCCCAGCATTTT.

The chain carries TRBV6-6 and TRBJ2-1, with 11 bases lining up with TRBD2. Germline trimming cut 2 bases from V and 10 bases from J; bases unmatched to any gene: 7. CDR1 and CDR2 from the germline V gene are MNHNY and SVGAGI (reference sequence). There are 15 residues in the CDR3. CDR3 coding DNA: TGTGCCAGCAGTTACGATAGCGGGGGGGCACCGGAGCAGTTCTTC. This translates into CASSYDSGGAPEQFF.

This clonotype was counted many times. The chain is built from TRBV27 and TRBJ2-7; 12 bases align to TRBD2. Germline assignment: CDR1 MNHEY and CDR2 SMNVEV (reference sequence). This CDR3 has 16 residues. The CDR3 here is CGSQKRWTSGNYEQYF. For the CDR3, the DNA is TGTGGAAGTCAAAAGCGGTGGACTAGCGGGAACTACGAGCAGTACTTC.

The rearrangement joins TRBV5-8 to TRBJ2-3; D remains unclear. CDR1 and CDR2 from the germline V gene are SGHTS and YDEGEE. The V gene lost 4 bases and the J gene lost 5 bases, with 17 bases spanning the gap. The CDR3 totals 15 residues. The CDR3 DNA sequence: TGTGCCAGCAGCCACCGGGCCCCCAGCGAAGATACGCAGTATTTT. Translated: CASSHRAPSEDTQYF.

V gene TRBV2 combines with J gene TRBJ2-3; a possible D gene is TRBD2 (6 bases). Germline V gene lookup returns CDR1 SNHLY and CDR2 FYNNEI. V lost 2 bases, J lost 4 bases, and 13 bases lay in between. CDR3 length: 15 amino acids. CDR3 region: CASSESGSVADTQYF. The CDR3 DNA sequence: TGTGCCAGCAGTGAAAGCGGGTCCGTGGCAGATACGCAGTATTTT.

This clonotype was seen a few times. The chain uses TRBV20-1 and TRBJ1-2; 9 nucleotides match TRBD1. The V gene's germline CDR1 is DFQATT and CDR2 SNEGSKA (reference sequence). The CDR3 extends over 16 amino acids. V trimming: 2 bases; J trimming: 0 bases; junction bases outside the gene matches: 7. The CDR3 protein is CSARTRDRVTNYGYTF. In nucleotides, the CDR3 is TGCAGTGCTAGAACCCGGGACAGGGTTACTAACTATGGCTACACCTTC.

This chain uses TRBV4-1 with TRBJ2-3, with 8 bases identical to TRBD1. The CDR3 runs to 16 residues. Germline loops: CDR1 MGHRA, CDR2 YSYEKL. The trim removed 0 bases at V and 2 bases at J, leaving 4 bases unmatched. In DNA form, the CDR3 reads TGCGCCAGCAGCCAAGAGATGGACAGGGCCACAGATACGCAGTATTTT. Its translation: CASSQEMDRATDTQYF.

This chain connects TRBV6-2 or TRBV6-3 to TRBJ2-7; TRBD2 aligns across 8 bases. The germline gives CDR1 MNHEY, CDR2 SVGEGT. There are 13 residues in the CDR3. V shed 8 bases and J 6 bases; nucleotides not matched to a gene: 9. The CDR3 spells CASWEGSGSEQYF. Written as DNA, the CDR3 is TGTGCCAGCTGGGAGGGAAGCGGGAGCGAGCAGTACTTC.

This clonotype was observed a handful of times. The rearrangement links TRBV7-6 to TRBJ2-6, with 10 bases matching TRBD2. Germline V CDR1 and CDR2: SGHVS, FNYEAQ. The CDR3 consists of 20 residues. V trimming: 2 bases; J trimming: 4 bases; junction bases outside the gene matches: 14. Here the CDR3 reads CASSLNPVASGSAGANVLTF. The CDR3, as DNA: TGTGCCAGCAGCTTAAATCCAGTGGCTAGCGGGAGCGCCGGGGCCAACGTCCTGACTTTC.

This clonotype was detected a few times. V gene TRBV20-1 combines with J gene TRBJ2-7; 7 bases are shared with TRBD2. The V gene's germline CDR1 is DFQATT and CDR2 SNEGSKA (reference sequence). The trim removed 1 base at V and 3 bases at J, leaving 15 bases unmatched. CDR3 length: 17 amino acids. The DNA of the CDR3 is TGCAGTGCTAGAGCGCAGTTTGGGACTACTCTGAACTACGAGCAGTACTTC. This gives the protein CSARAQFGTTLNYEQYF.

The sample holds a few counts of this clonotype. The rearrangement uses TRBV7-6 and TRBJ1-3; no clear D. Looked up from germline, CDR1 is SGHVS and CDR2 is FNYEAQ. The CDR3 covers 15 residues. Trimming removed 1 base from V and 0 bases from J, with 7 bases in between. CDR3 in amino acids: CASSLGAFSGNTIYF. DNA for the CDR3: TGTGCCAGCAGCTTAGGTGCCTTCTCTGGAAACACCATATATTTT. Filled out from reference TRBV7-6 and TRBJ1-3, the complete variable domain reads GAGVSQSPRYKVTKRGQDVALRCDPISGHVSLYWYRQALGQGPEFLTYFNYEAQQDKSGLPNDRFSAERPEGSISTLTIQRTEQRDSAMYRCASSLGAFSGNTIYFGEGSWLTVV.